The 18 T cell receptor beta chains reported below all come from one sample, sequenced in a study of tumor-infiltrating lymphocytes in primary liver carcinoma (dated by TCRdb to about 2017). Blood RNA was extracted from unsorted whole blood with TRIzol reagent; germline DNA came from the DNeasy Blood & Tissue kit. TCRdb shows the sequencer as Illumina HiSeq 2500. A constant-region primer and ProtoScript II reverse transcriptase were used to reverse-transcribe TCRbeta-specific cDNA from roughly 500 ng total RNA. Construction of the TCRbeta libraries relied on three nested rounds of multiplex PCR, following a slightly modified ARM-PCR procedure. Each of the first two PCR rounds ran for approximately 10 cycles using multiplex TRBV1-TRBV30 forward primers together with a Cbeta reverse primer. Through fastp at Q25 and MiXCR, TCRdb rebuilt clones from the public reads, retaining in-frame beta chains. Each CDR3 protein appears once, grouped with its most common genes and DNA. Within this sample are hundreds of thousands of distinct CDR3 sequences, with 50% to 75% of them counted one time only. The top ten hold over 15% of the sample.

The sequenced material came from peripheral blood. All receptors come from a woman in her twenties or thirties with primary liver carcinoma and hepatitis B virus infection.

A word on this clonotype: In this CDR3 the conserved last residue, phenylalanine or tryptophan, is missing, so a read error is likely. The V gene is TRBV7-8, the J gene TRBJ2-4; D call uncertain. The length of the CDR3 is 13 residues. Germline V gene lookup returns CDR1 SGHVS and CDR2 FQNEAQ. V was clipped by 4 bases and J by 5 bases, with 9 bases between them. The CDR3 is CASSYGPENIQYL. The CDR3 nucleotides read TGTGCCAGCAGCTACGGGCCGGAAAACATTCAGTACTTG.

This clonotype came up many times. The chain is built from TRBV11-3 and TRBJ2-1, with TRBD2 identical over 9 bases. CDR3 length equals 15 residues. Germline assignment: CDR1 SGHNT and CDR2 YENEEA. V shed 5 bases and J 2 bases; nucleotides not matched to a gene: 4. The CDR3 coding sequence is TGTGCCAGCAGCGCTAGCGGGACCGCCTACAATGAGCAGTTCTTC. This gives the protein CASSASGTAYNEQFF. The full variable domain, its missing parts supplied by reference TRBV11-3 and TRBJ2-1, is EAGVVQSPRYKIIEKKQPVAFWCNPISGHNTLYWYLQNLGQGPELLIRYENEEAVDDSQLPKDRFSAERLKGVDSTLKIQPAELGDSAVYLCASSASGTAYNEQFFGPGTRLTVL.

A remark on this clonotype: The junction departs from germline at one end; a sequencing error may be responsible. The rearrangement links TRBV5-1 to TRBJ2-5; D might be TRBD1 or TRBD2, each matching 5 bases. The V gene's germline CDR1 is SGHRS and CDR2 YFSETQ. The CDR3 runs to 13 residues. The CDR3 DNA reads TGTGCCAGCAGCGACCGGGGCCAAGGGACCCAGTACTTC. Protein: CASSDRGQGTQYF. Supplemented by reference TRBV5-1 and TRBJ2-5, the full variable domain reads KAGVTQTPRYLIKTRGQQVTLSCSPISGHRSVSWYQQTPGQGLQFLFEYFSETQRNKGNFPGRFSGRQFSNSRSEMNVSTLELGDSALYLCASSDRGQGTQYFGPGTRLLVL.

As concerns this clonotype: This may be a read error, as it is one base from a much larger clone. This sequence joins TRBV6-6 and TRBJ2-1; D possibly uses TRBD1 or TRBD2 (5 bases each). Germline CDR1 is MNHNY and CDR2 is SVGAGI (reference sequence). V lost 7 bases, J lost 6 bases, and 16 bases lay in between. This CDR3 has 14 amino acids. This CDR3 is CASNSPTRGNEQFF. The CDR3 DNA sequence: TGTGCCAGCAATTCCCCCACTAGGGGCAATGAGCAGTTCTTC.

The chain combines TRBV6-2 or TRBV6-3 with TRBJ2-7, with D uncertain. Germline CDR1 MNHEY, CDR2 SVGEGT. The CDR3 spans 13 residues. V shed 2 bases and J shed 6 bases, with 11 bases lying between them. CDR3 nucleotides: TGTGCCAGCAGTTACGTGGGTTTTGGCGAGCAGTACTTC. Its protein product is CASSYVGFGEQYF.

This clonotype appeared many times. CDR3: CASSQSRNTGELFF. The CDR3 DNA sequence: TGTGCCAGCAGCCAGTCTAGGAACACCGGGGAGCTGTTTTTT. The J gene is TRBJ2-2, the V gene TRBV11-2; D is uncertain. The CDR3 runs to 14 residues. From germline, CDR1 is SGHAT and CDR2 FQNNGV. The V and J ends lost 5 bases and 1 base respectively, with 8 bases between them. The whole variable domain, filled in from reference TRBV11-2 and TRBJ2-2, reads EAGVAQSPRYKIIEKRQSVAFWCNPISGHATLYWYQQILGQGPKLLIQFQNNGVVDDSQLPKDRFSAERLKGVDSTLKIQPAKLEDSAVYLCASSQSRNTGELFFGEGSRLTVL.

Comment on this clonotype: An end of the junction does not agree with germline; a read error may underlie this. The chain uses TRBV11-1 and TRBJ2-1, with 15 bases lining up with TRBD2. CDR1 and CDR2 from the germline V gene are SGHAT and FQDESV (reference sequence). The CDR3 is 17 amino acids. CDR3: CAISARTSGRADNEQFF. The DNA for the CDR3 is TGTGCCATCAGCGCAAGGACTAGCGGGAGGGCCGACAATGAGCAGTTCTTC.

Many counts were recorded for this clonotype. The rearrangement links TRBV29-1 to TRBJ1-1; D is perhaps TRBD1 (5 bases). CDR1 is SQVTM and CDR2 is ANQGSEA in the germline V gene. The CDR3 covers 12 residues. The V gene lost 6 bases and the J gene lost 5 bases, with 13 bases spanning the gap. The DNA for the CDR3 is TGCAGCGTAGCCAGGGTAGGGACTGAAGCTTTCTTT. Residues: CSVARVGTEAFF. Drawing the rest from reference TRBV29-1 and TRBJ1-1, the complete variable domain is SAVISQKPSRDICQRGTSLTIQCQVDSQVTMMFWYRQQPGQSLTLIATANQGSEATYESGFVIDKFPISRPNLTFSTLTVSNMSPEDSSIYLCSVARVGTEAFFGQGTRLTVV.

This clonotype was picked up one time. At one end, the junction sequence differs from germline, possibly due to a read error. The chain recombines TRBV6-1 with TRBJ2-1; no clear D gene. Germline CDR1 MNHNS, CDR2 SASEGT. The CDR3 is 15 amino acids. CDR3 DNA sequence: TGTGCCAGCGGTGAAGATTCCTTCTCCTACAATGAGCAGTTCTTC. Translated, it gives CASGEDSFSYNEQFF.

Notes on this clonotype: One end of the junction fails to match germline, which may point to a read error. The V gene is TRBV6-2 or TRBV6-3, the J gene TRBJ2-7; possibly TRBD2 for D (6 bases). This CDR3 has 16 amino acids. Germline CDR1 and CDR2: MNHEY and SVGEGT. The CDR3, as DNA: TGTGCCAGCAGTTACGGGGCTAACGGGAGTCGGTACGAGCTGTACTTC. This encodes CASSYGANGSRYELYF.

This chain uses TRBV6-6 with TRBJ2-2; TRBD1 matches 9 bases. The V gene's germline CDR1 is MNHNY and CDR2 SVGAGI (reference sequence). The CDR3 length is 14 residues. Trimming took 6 bases from V and 4 from J; bases not matched to a gene: 3. The CDR3 reads CASRRQGGTGELFF. DNA for the CDR3: TGTGCCAGCAGGAGACAGGGGGGCACCGGGGAGCTGTTTTTT.

On this clonotype itself: A much bigger clone sits one base away, suggesting this may be a read error. Because the CDR3 is missing its conserved closing phenylalanine or tryptophan, this is likely a read error. This chain uses TRBV29-1 with TRBJ2-5, with 7 bases fitting TRBD1. J lost 2 bases, V lost 4 bases, and 1 base had no gene match. This CDR3 has 12 residues. Germline CDR1 SQVTM, CDR2 ANQGSEA. Written as DNA, the CDR3 is TGCAGCGTTGGGGACAGTCAAGAGACCCAGTACCTC. It specifies CSVGDSQETQYL.

A word on this clonotype: A much larger clone differs by one base, so this may be a read error. Here the CDR3 omits its conserved ending phenylalanine or tryptophan, so a read error is the likely source. V is TRBV5-1 and J is TRBJ2-7; the D is unclear. Germline V gives CDR1 SGHRS, CDR2 YFSETQ. Between the trimmed V and J ends, which lost 5 bases and 0 bases, there was a span of 9 bases. This CDR3 has 13 residues. The CDR3 loop is CASRAASSYEQYL. As DNA, the CDR3 is TGCGCCAGCAGGGCAGCTTCCTCCTACGAGCAGTACCTC.

In this sample, this clonotype turned up a few times. One end of the junction is discordant with germline, which a read error may explain. The CDR3 loop reads CASSYPPDRGKYNEQLF. In DNA, the CDR3 is TGTGCCAGCAGTTACCCTCCGGACAGGGGAAAATACAATGAGCAGCTCTTC. This rearrangement joins TRBV6-2 or TRBV6-3 to TRBJ2-1, with 9 bases lining up with TRBD1. CDR1 and CDR2 (germline): MNHEY, SVGEGT. The CDR3 runs 17 residues.

In this sample, this clonotype turned up a few times. With a much larger clone just one base away, this may be a read error. The chain combines TRBV11-2 with TRBJ2-1, with D possibly matching TRBD1 (5 bases). In germline, CDR1 is SGHAT, CDR2 FQNNGV. CDR3 length: 15 amino acids. The CDR3: CASSLDYRADNKQFF. CDR3 nucleotide sequence: TGTGCCAGCAGCTTAGATTATAGGGCGGACAATAAGCAGTTCTTC.

The gene calls are TRBV19 and TRBJ1-1, with a weak D call TRBD1 (5 bases). Per the germline V gene, CDR1 is LNHDA and CDR2 is SQIVND (reference sequence). The CDR3 runs 13 residues. V was cut by 7 bases and J by 8 bases, with 17 bases left in between. CDR3 amino acids: CASTSQGVGEAFF. The CDR3 DNA sequence: TGTGCCAGTACTTCGCAGGGAGTCGGAGAAGCTTTCTTT.

The chain has TRBV21-1 and TRBJ1-2. TRBV21-1 is marked as a pseudogene. The CDR3 extends over 13 amino acids. The CDR3 nucleotides read TGTGCCAGGGCATGCCGGACTAACTATAGCTACACCTTC. Translation gives CARACRTNYSYTF.

A remark on this clonotype: Just one base apart from a much larger clone, this may be a read error. J is TRBJ2-3 and V is TRBV29-1, with D possibly being TRBD1 (6 bases). V was trimmed by 5 bases and J by 4 bases, leaving 16 bases between them. Germline values: CDR1 SQVTM, CDR2 ANQGSEA. The CDR3 has 14 amino acids. Here the CDR3 reads CSVSGAGASDTQYF. CDR3 bases: TGCAGCGTTTCCGGGGCAGGGGCGTCAGATACGCAGTATTTT.